These 5 T cell receptor beta chains came from one sample sequenced in a study of untreated major depressive disorder. Using immunoSEQ multiplex PCR, the repertoire was profiled, and TCRdb retains in-frame clones only, with some absent. This sample yields 20,000 to 25,000 clones, of which roughly 90% are seen a single time; roughly 0.44% belongs to the top ten. Material for sequencing was CD4+ T cells from PBMCs. These receptors all stem from a woman between 40 and 55 years old in good health.

The CDR3 is CASSIGHSAYEQYF. In DNA, the CDR3 is TGTGCCAGTAGTATAGGTCACAGCGCCTACGAGCAGTACTTC. The chain carries TRBV19 and TRBJ2-7, with D hard to call. Germline V lookup: CDR1 LNHDA, CDR2 SQIVND (reference sequence). The V end was cut by 1 base, the J end by 2 bases, with 9 bases between. The CDR3 spans 14 residues.

CDR3 bases: TGTGCCAGCAGCCTCGGTAGCGGGAGCCTCTACGAGCAGTACTTC. This translates into CASSLGSGSLYEQYF. This chain connects TRBV6-5 to TRBJ2-7; TRBD2 agrees at 9 bases. Germline loops: CDR1 MNHEY, CDR2 SVGAGI. The CDR3 has 15 amino acids. The V and J ends lost 6 bases and 3 bases, in that order; junction bases with no gene match: 9.

The chain combines TRBV2 with TRBJ2-5, with 10 nucleotides matching TRBD1. The CDR3 has 17 residues. The V gene's germline CDR1 is SNHLY and CDR2 FYNNEI. V shed 6 bases, J shed 5 bases, and the junction held 15 bases outside the gene matches. DNA for the CDR3: TGTGCCAGCAGCCCGGGACAGGGGAGGGCGTTATGGGAGACCCAGTACTTC. The encoded protein is CASSPGQGRALWETQYF.

The J gene is TRBJ2-1, the V gene TRBV7-3; no definite D call. Germline CDR1 is SGHTA and CDR2 is FQGTGA. V lost 4 bases, J lost 1 base, and 5 bases lay in between. The CDR3 has 13 amino acids. The CDR3, as DNA: TGTGCCAGCAGCTCAGATTCCTACAATGAGCAGTTCTTC. Translating it yields CASSSDSYNEQFF.

This clone was counted a few times. The chain recombines TRBV15 with TRBJ1-2; a weak D match, TRBD1 (5 bases). The V end lost 1 base, the J end lost 8 bases, and 17 bases lay between the germline ends. The CDR3 extends over 15 amino acids. Germline values: CDR1 LNHNV, CDR2 YYDKDF (reference sequence). This chain's CDR3 is CATSRGGTSSGGYTF. The CDR3 DNA reads TGTGCCACCAGCAGAGGTGGGACTTCCTCTGGAGGCTACACCTTC.